This TCR beta chain was observed in a study of T cell clonotyping in hematopoietic cell transplantation. General study points: Pathologically expanded recipient clonotypes increased progressively from day 30 to day 180 as diversity fell. At the given depth, recipient repertoires were over 95% de novo clonotypes. Without cell sorting, CD4 versus CD8 contributions remain unresolved.

As regards this clone: Antigen unknown.

The CDR3 contains 15 residues. Germline trimming cut 1 base from V and 3 bases from J; bases unmatched to any gene: 4. Germline CDR1 is SGHTA and CDR2 is FQGNSA. Only in-frame clones appear in the TCRdb table, and some are missing; sequencing was by immunoSEQ multiplex PCR. Altogether 13,000 or so clones are present, 92% being singletons, with the ten largest covering 6% to 8.5%. Blood collection times were about day -28 and days 30, 100, 180 posttransplant. The material was PBMCs, obtained 100 days after allogeneic stem cell transplant. This rearrangement joins TRBV7-2 to TRBJ2-5; TRBD2 agrees at 8 bases. The TCR comes from a female patient in her 50s who had an allogeneic stem cell transplant from an unrelated donor, so the T cells may come from the graft donor. Some clones in this sample may be carry-over from other donors' samples. The CDR3 DNA is TGTGCCAGCAGCTTAGATAGCGGGGCGGAAGAGACCCAGTACTTC. It encodes CASSLDSGAEETQYF. Together with reference TRBV7-2 and TRBJ2-5, the CDR3 gives the full variable domain: GAGVSQSPSNKVTEKGKDVELRCDPISGHTALYWYRQSLGQGLEFLIYFQGNSAPDKSGLPSDRFSAERTGGSVSTLTIQRTQQEDSAVYLCASSLDSGAEETQYFGPGTRLLVL.